Below, 4 T cell receptor beta chains from the same sample are listed, as sequenced in a study of T cells in Graves' hyperthyroidism and ophthalmopathy. RNA transcripts provided the source from which TCR beta CDR3 regions were amplified. The TCR CDR3 was amplified in a first-round RT-PCR using the HTBI primer set. Each CDR3 protein is one row after TCRdb ran MiXCR on the multiplex PCR reads. The sample has around 340,000 distinct CDR3 sequences; 21% are singletons. The source material was blood. The receptors originated from a woman aged 45-65 years with Graves' hyperthyroidism.

This sequence joins TRBV6-1 and TRBJ2-7; 7 bases fit TRBD1. The CDR3 is 15 amino acids. Trimming took 6 bases from V and 2 from J; bases not matched to a gene: 10. Germline V gene data show CDR1 as MNHNS and CDR2 as SASEGT. The CDR3 region has the DNA TGTGCCAGCAGCCCCCGGACAGGAAGTACCTACGAGCAGTACTTC. It codes for CASSPRTGSTYEQYF.

This clonotype occurred a few times. The chain couples TRBV9 to TRBJ2-2; 11 bases fit TRBD2. From germline, CDR1 is SGDLS and CDR2 YYNGEE. The trim removed 0 bases at V and 4 bases at J, leaving 2 bases unmatched. This CDR3 spans 16 amino acids. CDR3 sequence: CASSVGLAGPTGELFF. The CDR3 DNA reads TGTGCCAGCAGCGTAGGACTAGCGGGGCCCACCGGGGAGCTGTTTTTT.

This clonotype was found a few times. The chain has TRBV19 and TRBJ2-1; no definite D call. Germline CDR1 is LNHDA and CDR2 is SQIVND (reference sequence). The length of the CDR3 is 13 residues. V was clipped by 0 bases and J by 6 bases, with 6 bases between them. Written as DNA, the CDR3 is TGTGCCAGTAGTATAGATCAAGGCAATGAGCAGTTCTTC. Encoded protein: CASSIDQGNEQFF.

The rearrangement uses TRBV7-9 and TRBJ2-7; a possible D gene is TRBD1 (6 bases). The CDR3 extends over 15 amino acids. Trimming took 5 bases from V and 6 from J, leaving 20 bases between them. CDR1 and CDR2 from the germline V gene are SEHNR and FQNEAQ (reference sequence). CDR3 residues: CASSGRDKTLLEQYF. For the CDR3, the DNA is TGTGCCAGCAGCGGCCGGGACAAAACCCTCCTCGAGCAGTACTTC. Full variable domain (remainder filled in from reference TRBV7-9 and TRBJ2-7): DTGVSQNPRHKITKRGQNVTFRCDPISEHNRLYWYRQTLGQGPEFLTYFQNEAQLEKSRLLSDRFSAERPKGSFSTLEIQRTEQGDSAMYLCASSGRDKTLLEQYFGPGTRLTVT.